This T cell receptor beta chain was obtained from a study of blood T cell repertoires in COVID-19. Turning to the study itself: COVID-19 samples, acute and convalescent, were from the United States, Italy and Spain. The cDNA or gDNA used as material had been derived from T cells, B-cell-depleted T cells, or PBMCs.

The participants were between about 18 and 100 years old and came from roughly 25 US areas. Assay: immunoSEQ multiplex PCR; the TCRdb copy retains only in-frame clones and omits some. The sample shows 130,000 to 150,000 clones, 75% to 90% of them seen only once. The sequence was obtained from a man aged 55 to 69 who had recovered from COVID-19. Specimen: PBMCs or T cells enriched from blood (not recorded which).

DNA of the CDR3: TGTGCCAGCAGCGTAGAAGGAGGGAACGAGCAGTACTTC. Translating it yields CASSVEGGNEQYF. The chain employs TRBV9 and TRBJ2-7; possibly TRBD2 for D (6 bases). Germline CDR1 reads SGDLS; CDR2 reads YYNGEE. CDR3 size: 13 residues. V was pared by 0 bases and J by 5 bases, with 9 bases between.